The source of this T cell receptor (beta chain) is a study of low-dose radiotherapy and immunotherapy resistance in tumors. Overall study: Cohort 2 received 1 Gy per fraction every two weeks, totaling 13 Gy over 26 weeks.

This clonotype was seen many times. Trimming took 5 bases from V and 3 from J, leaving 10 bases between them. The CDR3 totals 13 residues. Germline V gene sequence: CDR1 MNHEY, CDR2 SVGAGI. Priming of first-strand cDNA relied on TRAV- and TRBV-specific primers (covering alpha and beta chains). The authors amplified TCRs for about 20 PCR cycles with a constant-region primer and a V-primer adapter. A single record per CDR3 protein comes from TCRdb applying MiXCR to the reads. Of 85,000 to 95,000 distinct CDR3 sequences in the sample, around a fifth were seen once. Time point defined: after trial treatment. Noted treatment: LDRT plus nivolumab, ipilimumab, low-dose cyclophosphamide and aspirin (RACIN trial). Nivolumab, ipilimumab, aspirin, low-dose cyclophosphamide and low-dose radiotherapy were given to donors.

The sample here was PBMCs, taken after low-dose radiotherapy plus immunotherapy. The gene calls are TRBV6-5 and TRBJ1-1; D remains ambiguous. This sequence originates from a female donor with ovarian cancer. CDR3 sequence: CASSEVADTEAFF. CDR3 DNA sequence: TGTGCCAGCAGTGAAGTTGCGGACACTGAAGCTTTCTTT.